The 17 T cell receptor beta chains below come from one sample, sequenced in a study of T cells in localized non-small cell lung cancer. Repertoires were generated with immunoSEQ multiplex PCR, while TCRdb's copy carries only in-frame clones and drops some. Of about 23,000 clones in the sample, around 88% were seen once. This specimen was peripheral blood mononuclear cells, taken before any cancer treatment. Receptor source: a woman aged 40-75 years with stage III lung adenocarcinoma.

This clone was seen once. The rearrangement uses TRBV18 and TRBJ2-3, with D hard to call. Per the germline V gene, CDR1 is KGHSH and CDR2 is LQKENI. V dropped 0 bases and J dropped 3 bases, with 7 bases sitting between them. CDR3 size: 14 residues. As DNA, the CDR3 is TGTGCCAGCTCACCACCGAGTTATACAGATACGCAGTATTTT. It codes for CASSPPSYTDTQYF.

This sequence joins TRBV9 and TRBJ2-2; D is uncertain. Trimming pared 2 bases from V and 5 bases from J, leaving 10 bases between. This CDR3 region has 14 residues. Per germline, CDR1 SGDLS and CDR2 YYNGEE. CDR3 bases: TGTGCCAGCAGCGTGGATAAAGAGACCGGGGAGCTGTTTTTT. Its translation: CASSVDKETGELFF.

This chain connects TRBV5-4 to TRBJ1-1, with a possible D match to TRBD1 (6 bases). Germline CDR1 and CDR2: SGHNT and YYREEE (reference sequence). The CDR3 sequence is 15 residues long. V lost 4 bases and J 0 bases, leaving 13 bases between the germline ends. The chain's CDR3 is CASSIDGGVNTEAFF. DNA of the CDR3: TGTGCCAGCAGCATTGATGGGGGCGTGAACACTGAAGCTTTCTTT.

The rearrangement uses TRBV7-3 and TRBJ2-1, with 9 positions matching TRBD2. CDR3 length: 18 amino acids. Trimming at V came to 5 bases and at J to 2 bases, leaving 13 bases not matched to a gene. Germline CDR1 is SGHTA and CDR2 is FQGTGA. CDR3 amino acids: CASSPKISSGTTYNEQFF. CDR3 DNA: TGTGCCAGCAGCCCCAAGATCTCTAGCGGGACCACCTACAATGAGCAGTTCTTC.

Here the CDR3 DNA reads TGCGCCAGCAGCTTGGACGGGACAGGCACAGATACGCAGTATTTT. Encoded protein: CASSLDGTGTDTQYF. V and J are TRBV5-1 and TRBJ2-3, with TRBD1 matching 7 bases. This CDR3 comprises 15 residues. The ends lost 0 bases at V and 1 base at J; junction bases unmatched: 2. CDR1 is SGHRS and CDR2 is YFSETQ in the germline V gene.

The rearrangement joins TRBV15 to TRBJ2-2, with unresolved D. The CDR3 totals 14 residues. The V and J ends lost 0 bases and 3 bases respectively, with 5 bases between them. Germline V gene lookup returns CDR1 LNHNV and CDR2 YYDKDF (reference sequence). CDR3: CATSRDRYTGELFF. The CDR3 nucleotides read TGTGCCACCAGCAGAGATAGATACACCGGGGAGCTGTTTTTT.

The chain joins TRBV19 to TRBJ1-2, with unresolved D. The CDR3 consists of 15 residues. V was cut by 7 bases and J by 7 bases, with 22 bases left in between. CDR1 is LNHDA and CDR2 is SQIVND in the germline V gene (reference sequence). CDR3 sequence reads: CASIAPGPRTGGYTF. DNA of the CDR3: TGTGCCAGTATAGCCCCGGGCCCACGCACCGGTGGCTACACCTTC.

The chain has TRBV30 and TRBJ2-7; D may match TRBD1 or TRBD2 (5 bases each). Trimming left V 2 bases short and J 4 bases short, with 12 bases between. The CDR3 covers 13 residues. CDR1 GTSNPN and CDR2 SVGIG come from the germline V gene (reference sequence). Written as DNA, the CDR3 is TGTGCCTGGAGTCCCGGGACCGGGTACGAGCAGTACTTC. Amino acids: CAWSPGTGYEQYF.

This clone appeared a single time. This chain uses TRBV5-1 with TRBJ2-3; 8 bases match TRBD1. Looked up from germline, CDR1 is SGHRS and CDR2 is YFSETQ. The trim removed 4 bases at V and 1 base at J, leaving 2 bases unmatched. This CDR3 is built from 14 residues. The chain's CDR3 is CASSQGQGTDTQYF. The CDR3 DNA follows: TGCGCCAGCAGCCAGGGACAGGGCACAGATACGCAGTATTTT.

This clone was seen a handful of times. The V call is TRBV30, the J call TRBJ1-6, with D maybe TRBD1 (6 bases). Trimming cost V 0 bases and J 10 bases, with 10 bases left between them. CDR1 is GTSNPN, CDR2 SVGIG, per germline (reference sequence). The CDR3 totals 13 residues. The CDR3 is CAWSVGGRSPLHF. In DNA, the CDR3 is TGTGCCTGGAGTGTAGGGGGTAGGTCACCCCTCCACTTT.

The chain is built from TRBV9 and TRBJ2-5, with 11 bases lining up with TRBD2. V shed 4 bases, J shed 1 base, and the junction held 0 bases outside the gene matches. In germline, CDR1 is SGDLS, CDR2 YYNGEE. This CDR3 is built from 14 residues. CDR3 in DNA: TGTGCCAGCAGCCTAGCGGGGGGCCAAGAGACCCAGTACTTC. Translation gives CASSLAGGQETQYF.

The chain couples TRBV5-1 to TRBJ2-7, with no clear D. V dropped 0 bases and J dropped 2 bases, with 9 bases sitting between them. Germline V lookup: CDR1 SGHRS, CDR2 YFSETQ. The CDR3 runs to 14 residues. CDR3 amino acids: CASSLGAEPYEQYF. CDR3 nucleotide sequence: TGCGCCAGCAGCTTGGGCGCTGAGCCCTACGAGCAGTACTTC. The full variable domain, in which reference TRBV5-1 and TRBJ2-7 provide the parts outside the CDR3, is KAGVTQTPRYLIKTRGQQVTLSCSPISGHRSVSWYQQTPGQGLQFLFEYFSETQRNKGNFPGRFSGRQFSNSRSEMNVSTLELGDSALYLCASSLGAEPYEQYFGPGTRLTVT.

The chain has TRBV4-1 and TRBJ2-2; D may be TRBD1 (5 bases). Trimming took off 0 bases at V and 6 bases at J, with 8 bases between the two ends. CDR3 length equals 14 residues. CDR1 and CDR2 (germline): MGHRA, YSYEKL. The CDR3 is CASSQDLRAGELFF. As DNA, the CDR3 is TGCGCCAGCAGCCAAGATCTCAGGGCCGGGGAGCTGTTTTTT.

This sequence joins TRBV11-3 and TRBJ2-3; TRBD2 agrees at 11 bases. From germline, CDR1 is SGHNT and CDR2 YENEEA. The CDR3 runs 17 residues. With 1 base clipped from V and 2 bases from J, the junction kept 5 bases outside the gene matches. CDR3 residues: CASSLGLAGGSTDTQYF. The DNA for the CDR3 is TGTGCCAGCAGCTTAGGATTAGCGGGGGGGTCCACAGATACGCAGTATTTT.

This chain connects TRBV27 to TRBJ2-7; no clear D. With 3 bases removed from V and 3 bases from J, the gap between germline ends came to 9 bases. Germline V gene lookup returns CDR1 MNHEY and CDR2 SMNVEV (reference sequence). The CDR3 has 13 residues. The CDR3 DNA reads as TGTGCCAGCAGTTTTGGACGGAACTACGAGCAGTACTTC. As protein: CASSFGRNYEQYF.

The chain recombines TRBV11-2 with TRBJ1-3, with 8 bases identical to TRBD1. The germline V gene has CDR1 SGHAT and CDR2 FQNNGV. The CDR3 totals 15 residues. V gave up 6 bases and J gave up 7 bases; unmatched junction bases: 11. CDR3 in amino acids: CASSSDRGVWNTIYF. CDR3 DNA sequence: TGTGCCAGCAGTTCAGACAGGGGTGTATGGAACACCATATATTTT.

The genes are TRBV27 and TRBJ1-6, with D maybe TRBD1 (6 bases). V was pared by 2 bases and J by 2 bases, with 10 bases between. This CDR3 is built from 16 residues. Germline V gene lookup returns CDR1 MNHEY and CDR2 SMNVEV (reference sequence). The CDR3 sequence is CASSLNRDTYNSPLHF. For the CDR3, the DNA is TGTGCCAGCAGTTTAAATCGGGACACCTATAATTCACCCCTCCACTTT.